Presented here are 26 T cell receptor beta chains from one specimen sequenced in a study of CD8 T cells in ankylosing spondylitis. Study-wide points: Made up of under 10 highly homologous variants, a TCR beta motif appeared characteristic of ankylosing spondylitis blood.

TCRdb redid the calling of the 5' RACE reads with MiXCR, one entry per CDR3 protein. Found here are 450,000 or so distinct CDR3 sequences, 25% to 30% of them singletons; the top ten hold under 0.9%. No cognate antigen is known for these TCRs. Sequencing used blood, either unsorted or a sorted T cell fraction (not recorded which). Receptors originate from a male donor with ankylosing spondylitis.

This clonotype was seen a single time. The V call is TRBV20-1, the J call TRBJ2-7; TRBD2 matches 10 bases. The CDR3 spans 11 residues. V lost 6 bases to trimming and J lost 7 bases; unmatched junction nucleotides: 3. The V gene's germline CDR1 is DFQATT and CDR2 SNEGSKA (reference sequence). CDR3 nucleotide sequence: TGCAGTGCCCTACTAGCGGGAGAGCAGTACTTC. This encodes CSALLAGEQYF.

Only a few counts were recorded for this clonotype. The V and J genes are TRBV7-9 and TRBJ2-1; 7 bases line up with TRBD1. Trimming cost V 2 bases and J 2 bases; bases outside gene matches: 3. From germline, CDR1 is SEHNR and CDR2 FQNEAQ (reference sequence). This CDR3 is 15 amino acids long. In DNA, the CDR3 is TGTGCCAGCAGCTTACCCAGGGGGACCTACAATGAGCAGTTCTTC. Translation: CASSLPRGTYNEQFF.

This clonotype was seen ten or more times. The rearrangement uses TRBV5-1 and TRBJ1-1, with D tentatively TRBD1 (6 bases). The CDR3 runs 15 residues. V was pared by 2 bases and J by 7 bases, with 18 bases between. Germline V gene data show CDR1 as SGHRS and CDR2 as YFSETQ. Here the CDR3 reads CASSLFSTGGGEAFF. CDR3 nucleotide sequence: TGCGCCAGCAGCTTATTCTCGACAGGAGGAGGTGAAGCTTTCTTT.

The V call is TRBV7-9, the J call TRBJ1-2, with D maybe TRBD1 (5 bases). Germline-derived CDR1 and CDR2 are SEHNR and FQNEAQ (reference sequence). Trimming stripped 1 base from V and 5 bases from J, with 11 bases between. The CDR3 is 14 residues long. The CDR3 spells CASSLGGDYYGYTF. Written as DNA, the CDR3 is TGTGCCAGCAGCTTAGGGGGCGATTATTATGGCTACACCTTC.

This clonotype appeared a few times. V gene TRBV13 combines with J gene TRBJ1-6; D is unresolved. V lost 0 bases to trimming and J lost 14 bases, with 14 bases between them. The CDR3 has 14 amino acids. Germline V gene sequence: CDR1 PRHDT, CDR2 FYEKMQ (reference sequence). The CDR3 is CASSLGAPKGTLHF. The DNA of the CDR3 is TGTGCCAGCAGCTTAGGCGCTCCCAAGGGCACCCTCCACTTT.

This clonotype was detected only a few times. The chain employs TRBV9 and TRBJ2-2; D could derive from TRBD1 or TRBD2 (5 bases each). Germline lookup yields CDR1 SGDLS and CDR2 YYNGEE. This CDR3 region has 15 residues. Trimming shortened V by 0 bases and J by 2 bases, and 8 bases separated the two germline ends. CDR3 sequence reads: CASSVVGDNTGELFF. The CDR3 DNA follows: TGTGCCAGCAGCGTAGTGGGGGATAACACCGGGGAGCTGTTTTTT.

The rearrangement joins TRBV6-2 or TRBV6-3 to TRBJ2-2, with D possibly TRBD2 on 6 matching bases. Deletions cut 2 bases from V and 2 bases from J, with 9 bases between. Germline CDR1 is MNHEY and CDR2 is SVGEGT. The CDR3 runs 15 residues. The CDR3 DNA sequence: TGTGCCAGCAGTTACCTAGCGCAAAACACCGGGGAGCTGTTTTTT. It yields the protein CASSYLAQNTGELFF.

V gene TRBV2 combines with J gene TRBJ2-1; no clear D gene. The V end was cut by 0 bases, the J end by 4 bases, with 7 bases between. Per the germline V gene, CDR1 is SNHLY and CDR2 is FYNNEI. There are 14 residues in the CDR3. CDR3 nucleotide sequence: TGTGCCAGCAGTGAAGCAACCAGATACAATGAGCAGTTCTTC. Translating gives CASSEATRYNEQFF.

This clonotype was detected only a few times. The rearrangement uses TRBV5-1 and TRBJ1-1, with D maybe TRBD1 (5 bases). Germline CDR1 is SGHRS and CDR2 is YFSETQ. Trimming shortened V by 1 base and J by 2 bases, and 12 bases separated the two germline ends. The CDR3 spans 15 residues. CDR3 residues: CASSLTPGPNTEAFF. In DNA, the CDR3 is TGCGCCAGCAGCTTGACCCCAGGGCCTAACACTGAAGCTTTCTTT.

The chain recombines TRBV6-1 with TRBJ1-2; TRBD1 agrees at 9 bases. J lost 7 bases, V lost 6 bases, and 9 bases had no gene match. The germline V gene has CDR1 MNHNS and CDR2 SASEGT. There are 14 residues in the CDR3. The CDR3 DNA sequence: TGTGCCAGCAGGGCCCCGGGACAGGGACTTGGCTACACCTTC. Its translation: CASRAPGQGLGYTF.

In this sample, this clonotype turned up a few times. The V call is TRBV12-3 or TRBV12-4, the J call TRBJ2-2, with 8 bases that match TRBD1. The CDR3 sequence is 18 residues long. The V and J ends lost 6 bases and 2 bases, in that order; junction bases with no gene match: 14. The CDR3 DNA reads TGTGCCAGCAGGGCTCGTTCAGGGGGCGTTCGTAACACCGGGGAGCTGTTTTTT. It is translated as CASRARSGGVRNTGELFF.

The chain carries TRBV20-1 and TRBJ1-5; D gene uncertain. Trimming took off 3 bases at V and 0 bases at J, with 15 bases between the two ends. The germline CDR1 and CDR2 sequences are DFQATT and SNEGSKA (reference sequence). The CDR3 is 16 residues long. The CDR3 loop reads CSARELDLYSNQPQHF. CDR3 nucleotides: TGCAGTGCTAGGGAATTAGACCTGTATAGCAATCAGCCCCAGCATTTT.

This clonotype was observed a few times. The chain is built from TRBV5-6 and TRBJ2-3; the match to TRBD1 covers 11 bases. Germline CDR1 reads SGHDT; CDR2 reads YYEEEE. With 6 bases clipped from V and 4 bases from J, the junction kept 4 bases outside the gene matches. The CDR3 spans 14 residues. The CDR3 coding sequence is TGTGCCAGCAAGGGACAGGGGGATTCAGATACGCAGTATTTT. This encodes CASKGQGDSDTQYF.

V is TRBV10-3 and J is TRBJ1-3; 7 bases match TRBD1. The CDR3 is made up of 17 amino acids. The V segment lost 2 bases and the J segment 3 bases; nucleotides outside the gene matches: 10. CDR1 and CDR2 from the germline V gene are ENHRY and SYGVKD. This chain's CDR3 is CAISESERQGGGNTIYF. In nucleotides, the CDR3 is TGTGCCATCAGTGAGAGCGAACGACAGGGAGGTGGAAACACCATATATTTT.

This clonotype was picked up a small number of times. The V and J genes are TRBV11-2 and TRBJ2-7, with 15 positions matching TRBD2. The CDR3 runs to 16 residues. After removal of 1 base from V and 4 bases from J, the junction contained 2 bases not matched to a gene. Per germline, CDR1 SGHAT and CDR2 FQNNGV. CDR3 in amino acids: CASSLAGLAGGYEQYF. The CDR3 nucleotides read TGTGCCAGCAGCTTAGCGGGACTAGCGGGAGGTTACGAGCAGTACTTC.

This clonotype was seen a few times. The chain couples TRBV5-1 to TRBJ2-7; 9 bases match TRBD1. Germline CDR1 and CDR2: SGHRS and YFSETQ. CDR3 size: 15 residues. The junction had 8 bases not matched to a gene; V was cut back by 1 base and J by 6 bases. CDR3 residues: CASSLYRGQGGEQYF. The CDR3 coding sequence is TGCGCCAGCAGCTTGTACCGGGGACAGGGCGGCGAGCAGTACTTC.

This rearrangement joins TRBV19 to TRBJ1-5; D gene ambiguous. The CDR3 runs 13 residues. The V gene lost 3 bases and the J gene lost 3 bases, with 6 bases spanning the gap. CDR1 and CDR2 (germline): LNHDA, SQIVND (reference sequence). CDR3 sequence (DNA): TGTGCCAGTAGTATGGGCTCCAATCAGCCCCAGCATTTT. It is translated as CASSMGSNQPQHF.

This clonotype was seen more than once but under ten times. V and J are TRBV27 and TRBJ2-2; weak D call: TRBD1 (5 bases). The V gene lost 0 bases and the J gene lost 2 bases, with 7 bases spanning the gap. The CDR3 covers 15 residues. CDR1 is MNHEY, CDR2 SMNVEV, per germline (reference sequence). CDR3 sequence reads: CASSLSTANTGELFF. The CDR3 DNA is TGTGCCAGCAGTTTATCGACAGCTAACACCGGGGAGCTGTTTTTT.

The V and J genes are TRBV5-1 and TRBJ2-2, with D unresolved. Per the germline V gene, CDR1 is SGHRS and CDR2 is YFSETQ. The CDR3 covers 14 residues. Trimming shortened V by 2 bases and J by 3 bases, and 8 bases separated the two germline ends. Written as DNA, the CDR3 is TGCGCCAGCAGCTTCCTCCCAGACACCGGGGAGCTGTTTTTT. Protein: CASSFLPDTGELFF.

The chain joins TRBV5-1 to TRBJ2-3, with TRBD2 identical over 7 bases. Germline CDR1 reads SGHRS; CDR2 reads YFSETQ. The CDR3 extends over 16 amino acids. The V gene end was trimmed by 5 bases and the J gene end by 2 bases; junction bases not matched to a gene: 11. The DNA for the CDR3 is TGCGCCAGCAGTCCCAGAGCTAGCGGCACCACAGATACGCAGTATTTT. As protein: CASSPRASGTTDTQYF.

The CDR3 nucleotides are TGTGCCACCAGCAGAGATGATACGCAACCCCAGCATTTT. Translated: CATSRDDTQPQHF. This chain uses TRBV15 with TRBJ1-5; D ambiguous. The length of the CDR3 is 13 residues. Trimming took 0 bases from V and 10 from J, leaving 10 bases between them. CDR1 is LNHNV, CDR2 YYDKDF, per germline (reference sequence).

This clonotype was counted between two and nine times. This chain connects TRBV5-1 to TRBJ2-1, with D hard to call. The ends were cut back, 0 bases at V and 10 bases at J, with 8 bases in the middle. The CDR3 spans 12 residues. CDR1 is SGHRS and CDR2 is YFSETQ in the germline V gene. The CDR3 DNA sequence: TGCGCCAGCAGCTTGGGGAATTACGAGCAGTTCTTC. This sequence encodes CASSLGNYEQFF.

This clonotype was counted a few times. This chain links TRBV5-1 with TRBJ2-2, with a weak D call TRBD2 (5 bases). V was clipped by 5 bases and J by 0 bases, with 5 bases between them. The CDR3 extends over 13 amino acids. CDR1 is SGHRS and CDR2 is YFSETQ in the germline V gene. The CDR3 DNA follows: TGCGCCAGCAGACTAGCGAACACCGGGGAGCTGTTTTTT. The encoded protein is CASRLANTGELFF. The whole variable domain, filled in from reference TRBV5-1 and TRBJ2-2, reads KAGVTQTPRYLIKTRGQQVTLSCSPISGHRSVSWYQQTPGQGLQFLFEYFSETQRNKGNFPGRFSGRQFSNSRSEMNVSTLELGDSALYLCASRLANTGELFFGEGSRLTVL.

This clonotype came up a few times. This chain connects TRBV24-1 to TRBJ2-1, with a possible D match to TRBD1 (5 bases). Germline V gene sequence: CDR1 KGHDR, CDR2 SFDVKD. The CDR3 contains 15 residues. V was clipped by 4 bases and J by 1 base, with 10 bases between them. The CDR3 region is CATSDLDTSYNEQFF. CDR3 sequence (DNA): TGTGCCACCAGTGACCTGGACACGTCCTACAATGAGCAGTTCTTC.

The rearrangement joins TRBV5-1 to TRBJ2-7; 11 positions agree with TRBD2. The CDR3 runs to 15 residues. Germline values: CDR1 SGHRS, CDR2 YFSETQ. V shed 5 bases and J 0 bases; nucleotides not matched to a gene: 4. In nucleotides, the CDR3 is TGCGCCAGCAGAAGACTAGCGGGGAGCTCCTACGAGCAGTACGTC. Encoded protein: CASRRLAGSSYEQYV.

The chain is built from TRBV7-2 and TRBJ2-3, with 12 bases matching TRBD2. With 6 bases clipped from V and 5 bases from J, the junction kept 12 bases outside the gene matches. There are 17 residues in the CDR3. Germline assignment: CDR1 SGHTA and CDR2 FQGNSA. The CDR3 coding sequence is TGTGCCAGCAGTCACAAGCGCTCTAGCGGGAGGGGAGATACGCAGTATTTT. Its protein product is CASSHKRSSGRGDTQYF.